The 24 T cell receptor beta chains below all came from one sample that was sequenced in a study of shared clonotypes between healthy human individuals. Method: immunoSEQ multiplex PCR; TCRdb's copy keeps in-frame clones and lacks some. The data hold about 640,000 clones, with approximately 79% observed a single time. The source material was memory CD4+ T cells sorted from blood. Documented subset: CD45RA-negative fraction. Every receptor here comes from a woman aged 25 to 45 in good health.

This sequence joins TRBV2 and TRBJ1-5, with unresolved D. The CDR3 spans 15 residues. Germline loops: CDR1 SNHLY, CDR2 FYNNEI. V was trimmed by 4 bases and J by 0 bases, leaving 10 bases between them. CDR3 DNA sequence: TGTGCCAGCAGTGGGGCAGCCTATAGCAATCAGCCCCAGCATTTT. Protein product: CASSGAAYSNQPQHF.

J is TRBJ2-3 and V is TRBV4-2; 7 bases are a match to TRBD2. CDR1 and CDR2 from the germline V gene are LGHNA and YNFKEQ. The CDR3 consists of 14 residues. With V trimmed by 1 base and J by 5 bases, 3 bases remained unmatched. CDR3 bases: TGTGCCAGCAGCCAAGGACTAGCTGGAGATACGCAGTATTTT. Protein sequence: CASSQGLAGDTQYF.

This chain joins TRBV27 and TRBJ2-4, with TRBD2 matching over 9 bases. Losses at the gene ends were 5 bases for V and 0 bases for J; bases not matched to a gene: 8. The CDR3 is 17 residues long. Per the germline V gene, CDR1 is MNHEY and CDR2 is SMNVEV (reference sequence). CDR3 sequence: CASSPRLADLAKNIQYF. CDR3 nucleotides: TGTGCCAGCAGTCCGAGACTAGCGGATTTAGCCAAAAACATTCAGTACTTC.

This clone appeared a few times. DNA for the CDR3: TGTGCCAGCAGCTTGACAGGGAACGCAGATACGCAGTATTTT. This sequence encodes CASSLTGNADTQYF. The rearrangement joins TRBV7-7 to TRBJ2-3, with 7 bases that match TRBD1. J was trimmed by 4 bases and V by 3 bases; bases with no gene match: 4. The CDR3 totals 14 residues. The germline V gene encodes CDR1 SSHAT and CDR2 FNYEAQ (reference sequence).

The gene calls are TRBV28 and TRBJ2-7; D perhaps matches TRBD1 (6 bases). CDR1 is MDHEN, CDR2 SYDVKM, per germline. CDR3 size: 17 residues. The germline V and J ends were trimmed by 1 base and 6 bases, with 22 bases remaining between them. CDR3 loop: CASSLSPSGASSPEQYF. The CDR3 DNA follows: TGTGCCAGCAGTTTATCCCCCTCAGGGGCCAGTTCTCCCGAGCAGTACTTC.

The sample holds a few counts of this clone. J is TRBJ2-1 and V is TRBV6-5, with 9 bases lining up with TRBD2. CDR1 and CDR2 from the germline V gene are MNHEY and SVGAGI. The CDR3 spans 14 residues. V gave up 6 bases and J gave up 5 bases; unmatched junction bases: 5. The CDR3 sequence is CASRRASGNNEQFF. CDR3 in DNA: TGTGCCAGCAGGAGGGCTAGCGGGAACAATGAGCAGTTCTTC.

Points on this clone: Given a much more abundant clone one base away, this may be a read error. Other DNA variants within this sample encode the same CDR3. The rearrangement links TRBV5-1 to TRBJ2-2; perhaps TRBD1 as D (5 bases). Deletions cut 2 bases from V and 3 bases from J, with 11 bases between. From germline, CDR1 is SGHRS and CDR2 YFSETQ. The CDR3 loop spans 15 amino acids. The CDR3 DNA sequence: TGCGCCAGCAGCTTAGGGGATAGGGACACCGGGGAGCTGTTTTTT. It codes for CASSLGDRDTGELFF.

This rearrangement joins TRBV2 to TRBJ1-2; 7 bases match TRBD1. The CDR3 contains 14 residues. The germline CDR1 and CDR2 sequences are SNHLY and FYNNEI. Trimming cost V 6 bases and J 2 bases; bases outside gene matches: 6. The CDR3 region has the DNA TGTGCCAGCAGCCGACTGGACAGGAACTATGGCTACACCTTC. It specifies CASSRLDRNYGYTF.

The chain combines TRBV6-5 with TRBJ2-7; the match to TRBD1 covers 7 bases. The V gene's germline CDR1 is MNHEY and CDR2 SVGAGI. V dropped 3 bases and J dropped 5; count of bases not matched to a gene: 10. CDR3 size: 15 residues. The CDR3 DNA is TGTGCCAGCAGTTATCCACCGTACAGGGGCCACGAGCAGTACTTC. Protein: CASSYPPYRGHEQYF.

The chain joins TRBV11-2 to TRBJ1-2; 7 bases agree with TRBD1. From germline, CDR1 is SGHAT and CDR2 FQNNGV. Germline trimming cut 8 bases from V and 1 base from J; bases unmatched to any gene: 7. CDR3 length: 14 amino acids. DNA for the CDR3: TGTGCCAGCGCACCGGGACAGTATAACTATGGCTACACCTTC. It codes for CASAPGQYNYGYTF.

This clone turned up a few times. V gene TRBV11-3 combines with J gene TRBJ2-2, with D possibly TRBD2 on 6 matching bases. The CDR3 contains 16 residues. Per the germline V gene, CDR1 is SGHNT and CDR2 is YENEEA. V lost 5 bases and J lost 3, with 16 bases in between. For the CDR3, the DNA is TGTGCCAGCAGCGTATCACAGCCTAGCGACACCGGGGAGCTGTTTTTT. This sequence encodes CASSVSQPSDTGELFF.

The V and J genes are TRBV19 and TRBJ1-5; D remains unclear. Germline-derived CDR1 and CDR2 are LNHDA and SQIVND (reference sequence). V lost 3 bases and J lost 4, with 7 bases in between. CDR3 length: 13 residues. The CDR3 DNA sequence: TGTGCCAGTAGTATGTCCCTTAATCAGCCCCAGCATTTT. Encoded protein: CASSMSLNQPQHF.

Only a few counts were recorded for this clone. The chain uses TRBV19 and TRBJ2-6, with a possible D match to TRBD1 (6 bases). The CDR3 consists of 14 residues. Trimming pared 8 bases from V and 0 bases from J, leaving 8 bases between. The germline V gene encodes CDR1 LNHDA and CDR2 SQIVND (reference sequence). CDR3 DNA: TGTGCCAGTCTACAGGGCTCTGGGGCCAACGTCCTGACTTTC. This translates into CASLQGSGANVLTF.

The CDR3 region has the DNA TGTGCCAGCAGTTCCTACCTGGACAAGCAGTTCTTC. Translation gives CASSSYLDKQFF. This chain joins TRBV7-2 and TRBJ2-1, with D possibly TRBD1 on 5 matching bases. Trimming took 6 bases from V and 11 from J, leaving 14 bases between them. The CDR3 runs 12 residues. From germline, CDR1 is SGHTA and CDR2 FQGNSA.

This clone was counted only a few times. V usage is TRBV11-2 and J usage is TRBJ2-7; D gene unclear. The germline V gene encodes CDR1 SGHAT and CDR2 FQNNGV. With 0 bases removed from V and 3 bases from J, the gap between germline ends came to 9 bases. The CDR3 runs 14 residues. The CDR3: CASSLDFSSYEQYF. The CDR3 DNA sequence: TGTGCCAGCAGCTTAGATTTCTCCAGCTACGAGCAGTACTTC.

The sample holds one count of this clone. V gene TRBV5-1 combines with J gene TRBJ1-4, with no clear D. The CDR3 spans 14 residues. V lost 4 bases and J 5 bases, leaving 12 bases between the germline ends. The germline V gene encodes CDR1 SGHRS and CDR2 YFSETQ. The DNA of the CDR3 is TGCGCCAGCAGCCCCATTGGGTACAATGAAAAACTGTTTTTT. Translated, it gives CASSPIGYNEKLFF.

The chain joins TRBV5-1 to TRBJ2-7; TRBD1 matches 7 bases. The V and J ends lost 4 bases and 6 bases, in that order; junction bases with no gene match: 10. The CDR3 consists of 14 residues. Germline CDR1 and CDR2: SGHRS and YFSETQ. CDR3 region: CASSRSTGVSEQYF. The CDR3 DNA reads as TGCGCCAGCAGCCGGAGCACAGGGGTCAGCGAGCAGTACTTC.

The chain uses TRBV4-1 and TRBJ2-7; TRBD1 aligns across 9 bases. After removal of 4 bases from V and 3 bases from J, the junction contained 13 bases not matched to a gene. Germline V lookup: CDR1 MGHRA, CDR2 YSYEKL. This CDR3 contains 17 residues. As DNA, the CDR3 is TGCGCCAGCAGCCGATCTACCGTTGGACAGGGGTTCTACGAGCAGTACTTC. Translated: CASSRSTVGQGFYEQYF.

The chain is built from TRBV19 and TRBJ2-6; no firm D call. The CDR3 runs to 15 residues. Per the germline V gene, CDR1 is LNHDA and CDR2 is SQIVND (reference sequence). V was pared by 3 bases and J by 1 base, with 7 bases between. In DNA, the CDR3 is TGTGCCAGTAGTATGGAAGGATCTGGGGCCAACGTCCTGACTTTC. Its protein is CASSMEGSGANVLTF.

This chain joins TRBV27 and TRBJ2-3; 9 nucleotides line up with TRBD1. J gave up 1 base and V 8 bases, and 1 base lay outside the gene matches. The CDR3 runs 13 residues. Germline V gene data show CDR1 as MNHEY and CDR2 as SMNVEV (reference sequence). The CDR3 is CASRTGGTDTQYF. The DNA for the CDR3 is TGTGCCAGCCGGACAGGGGGCACAGATACGCAGTATTTT.

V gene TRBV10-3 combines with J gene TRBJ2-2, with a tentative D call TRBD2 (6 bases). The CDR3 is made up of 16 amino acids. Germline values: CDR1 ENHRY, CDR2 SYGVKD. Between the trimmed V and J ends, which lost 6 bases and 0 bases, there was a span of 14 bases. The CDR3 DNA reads TGTGCCATCAGGGAACGGGCGGGAACGAACACCGGGGAGCTGTTTTTT. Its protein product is CAIRERAGTNTGELFF.

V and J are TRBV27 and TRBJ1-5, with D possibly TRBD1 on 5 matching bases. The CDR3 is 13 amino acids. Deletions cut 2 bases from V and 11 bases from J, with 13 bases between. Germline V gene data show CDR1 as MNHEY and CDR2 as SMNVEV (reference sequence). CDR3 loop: CASSLKFREAQHF. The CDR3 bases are TGTGCCAGCAGTTTAAAGTTCAGGGAGGCCCAGCATTTT.

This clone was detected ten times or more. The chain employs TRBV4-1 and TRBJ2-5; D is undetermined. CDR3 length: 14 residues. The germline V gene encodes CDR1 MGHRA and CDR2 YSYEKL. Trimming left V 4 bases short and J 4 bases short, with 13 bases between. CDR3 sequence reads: CASSPQEVGETQYF. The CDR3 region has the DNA TGCGCCAGCAGCCCTCAGGAAGTTGGAGAGACCCAGTACTTC.

As DNA, the CDR3 is TGTGCCAGTAGTACCGACAGGACTAGCGGTTACAATGAGCAGTTCTTC. Protein: CASSTDRTSGYNEQFF. The V gene is TRBV19, the J gene TRBJ2-1; 10 nucleotides line up with TRBD2. Per germline, CDR1 LNHDA and CDR2 SQIVND (reference sequence). This CDR3 contains 16 residues. V lost 4 bases and J lost 4; bases outside the gene matches: 7.